Following are 10 T cell receptor beta chains from one sample sequenced in a study of blood T cell repertoires in COVID-19. The data were produced by immunoSEQ multiplex PCR, yet TCRdb's version contains in-frame clones alone and is incomplete. The sample holds roughly 500,000 clones, 85% to 90% seen once. The sequencing input was peripheral blood. Source of these receptors: a young man with COVID-19, enrolled during active disease.

This clone was recorded once. The rearrangement uses TRBV5-4 and TRBJ2-3; TRBD2 matches at 7 bases. The V gene end was trimmed by 3 bases and the J gene end by 6 bases; junction bases not matched to a gene: 16. The length of the CDR3 is 17 residues. Germline V gene lookup returns CDR1 SGHNT and CDR2 YYREEE (reference sequence). The CDR3: CASSSGPRLAHEDTQYF. The CDR3 region has the DNA TGTGCCAGCAGCTCGGGACCCCGACTAGCCCACGAGGATACGCAGTATTTT.

J is TRBJ1-1 and V is TRBV13; no firm D call. Germline CDR1 PRHDT, CDR2 FYEKMQ (reference sequence). Deletions cut 3 bases from V and 8 bases from J, with 13 bases between. The CDR3 has 13 residues. The CDR3 reads CASSFRGWIEAFF. Here the CDR3 DNA reads TGTGCCAGCAGCTTTCGGGGTTGGATAGAAGCTTTCTTT.

This chain connects TRBV6-6 to TRBJ2-5; TRBD1 is a possible D gene (6 bases). V was cut by 2 bases and J by 9 bases, with 19 bases left in between. CDR1 is MNHNY and CDR2 is SVGAGI in the germline V gene (reference sequence). The CDR3 contains 15 residues. In DNA form, the CDR3 reads TGTGCCAGCAGTTACAATGTGGGCCACCCAGGGGCCCAGTACTTC. It specifies CASSYNVGHPGAQYF.

The rearrangement uses TRBV7-9 and TRBJ2-1; 8 nucleotides agree with TRBD2. This CDR3 has 16 amino acids. The germline V gene encodes CDR1 SEHNR and CDR2 FQNEAQ (reference sequence). V lost 4 bases to trimming and J lost 4 bases; unmatched junction nucleotides: 9. The DNA of the CDR3 is TGTGCCAGCAGCTCGTTAGCGGGGACTACTTACAATGAGCAGTTCTTC. This gives the protein CASSSLAGTTYNEQFF.

The gene calls are TRBV7-2 and TRBJ1-5; D gene ambiguous. Per the germline V gene, CDR1 is SGHTA and CDR2 is FQGNSA. This CDR3 comprises 12 residues. Trimming removed 5 bases from V and 9 bases from J, with 11 bases in between. As DNA, the CDR3 is TGTGCCAGCAGCCTAAGCTTCGGGCCCCAGCATTTT. Translation gives CASSLSFGPQHF.

The CDR3: CASSTPGTGGLGYTF. DNA for the CDR3: TGTGCCAGCAGCACCCCCGGGACAGGGGGCTTGGGCTACACCTTC. This chain links TRBV11-2 with TRBJ1-2, with 12 positions matching TRBD1. CDR3 size: 15 residues. Trimming took 5 bases from V and 8 from J; bases not matched to a gene: 9. CDR1 and CDR2 from the germline V gene are SGHAT and FQNNGV.

V gene TRBV5-1 combines with J gene TRBJ2-1; 11 positions match TRBD2. J lost 5 bases, V lost 4 bases, and 2 bases had no gene match. Germline V lookup: CDR1 SGHRS, CDR2 YFSETQ. There are 14 residues in the CDR3. CDR3 sequence (DNA): TGCGCCAGCAGCGTAGCGGGAGGGAACAATGAGCAGTTCTTC. Its protein product is CASSVAGGNNEQFF.

The chain is built from TRBV18 and TRBJ2-7, with 8 positions matching TRBD1. The CDR3 runs 12 residues. Germline V gives CDR1 KGHSH, CDR2 LQKENI. Trimming removed 6 bases from V and 6 bases from J; junction bases left unmatched: 4. As DNA, the CDR3 is TGTGCCAGCTCCCTAGGACAGGGCGAGCAGTACTTC. Translating it yields CASSLGQGEQYF.

The gene calls are TRBV2 and TRBJ1-6, with 8 bases fitting TRBD1. The V and J ends lost 9 bases and 8 bases, in that order; junction bases with no gene match: 6. CDR1 is SNHLY and CDR2 is FYNNEI in the germline V gene. The CDR3 totals 13 residues. CDR3 nucleotide sequence: TGTGCCAGTCAGGACAGGGTTTATTCACCCCTCCACTTT. It specifies CASQDRVYSPLHF. The full variable domain, with the rest looked up from reference TRBV2 and TRBJ1-6, is EPEVTQTPSHQVTQMGQEVILRCVPISNHLYFYWYRQILGQKVEFLVSFYNNEISEKSEIFDDQFSVERPDGSNFTLKIRSTKLEDSAMYFCASQDRVYSPLHFGNGTRLTVT.

The chain couples TRBV5-8 to TRBJ2-7, with 10 positions matching TRBD2. V trimming: 4 bases; J trimming: 4 bases; junction bases outside the gene matches: 5. The germline V gene has CDR1 SGHTS and CDR2 YDEGEE. This CDR3 has 14 residues. DNA of the CDR3: TGTGCCAGCAGCCGCCGGACTAGCGGATACGAGCAGTACTTC. Residues: CASSRRTSGYEQYF.